This TCR beta chain originates from a study of blood T cell repertoires in COVID-19. Background on the study: COVID-19 samples, acute and convalescent, were from the United States, Italy and Spain. The cDNA or gDNA used as material had been derived from T cells, B-cell-depleted T cells, or PBMCs.

Germline V gives CDR1 MNHNS, CDR2 SASEGT. The ends were cut back, 2 bases at V and 0 bases at J, with 5 bases in the middle. This CDR3 region has 14 residues. Here immunoSEQ multiplex PCR was the method, and the copy in TCRdb shows in-frame clones only, minus some. The sample carries around 220,000 clones, approximately 80% recorded once. Sequencing was done on a sample of peripheral blood. The receptor was derived from a woman at least 80 years old with COVID-19, enrolled during active disease. V gene TRBV6-1 combines with J gene TRBJ1-5; unclear D gene. The CDR3 sequence: CASSESGSNQPQHF. Written as DNA, the CDR3 is TGTGCCAGCAGTGAAAGCGGTAGCAATCAGCCCCAGCATTTT.